This is a list of T cell receptor beta chains from one sample in a study of blood T cells in healthy people across ages. One entry per CDR3 protein, called by TCRdb with MiXCR from the 5' RACE reads. The table has more than 650,000 distinct CDR3 sequences, about 53% seen once. Sample: blood. These receptors came from a man aged 80 or over in good health. The CDR3 runs from the conserved cysteine through the conserved F or W. The D gene is left open where the match is weak. Size values are once, few and many counts, or a class for expanded clones, and some rows have none.

>-|TRBV6-4|TRBD2|TRBJ2-3
TGTGCCAGCAGTCCACTGGCGGGAGGTCCCTACACAGATACGCAGTATTTT
CASSPLAGGPYTDTQYF
>-|TRBV20-1|-|TRBJ2-1
TGCAGTGCTGGGGCCAGGGGCAATGAGCAGTTCTTC
CSAGARGNEQFF
>once|TRBV19|TRBD2|TRBJ2-1
TGTGCCAGTAGAGAAAGCGGGAGGCTCTACAATGAGCAGTTCTTC
CASRESGRLYNEQFF
>-|TRBV6-5|TRBD2|TRBJ2-7
TGTGCCAGCAGTTACTCTAGACTAGCGGGCCCCTACGAGCAGTACTTC
CASSYSRLAGPYEQYF
>-|TRBV3-1|TRBD1|TRBJ1-4
TGTGCCAGCAGCCTTCGACAGGGGGCGGGCGAAAAACTGTTTTTT
CASSLRQGAGEKLFF
>-|TRBV28|-|TRBJ2-7
TGTGCCAGCAGTTCAGGTGGACAACTCTCCTACGAGCAGTACTTC
CASSSGGQLSYEQYF
>-|TRBV13|-|TRBJ2-4
TGTGCCAGCAGCTTTGGCAGGGTGATGGACATTCAGTACTTC
CASSFGRVMDIQYF
>-|TRBV5-1|TRBD2|TRBJ2-1
TGCGCCAGCAGCTTGCCGGGACTAGTATTCAATGAGCAGTTCTTC
CASSLPGLVFNEQFF
>-|TRBV24-1|-|TRBJ1-2
TGTGCCACCAGTGATGGACCCGAGTACTATGGCTACACCTTC
CATSDGPEYYGYTF
>once|TRBV6-1|TRBD1|TRBJ2-3
TGTGCCAGCCACCCAGGGGGACACCCGTTTGGGGCGCAGTATTTT
CASHPGGHPFGAQYF
>-|TRBV5-6|TRBD2|TRBJ2-1
TGTGCCAGCAGCTTGGACAGAACCGAGGGACTAGCAGCCTACAATGAGCAGTTCTTC
CASSLDRTEGLAAYNEQFF
>-|TRBV9|TRBD2|TRBJ2-5
TGTGCCAGCAGCGTAGGCGCGGGAGGGCACCAAGAGACCCAGTACTTC
CASSVGAGGHQETQYF
>-|TRBV7-6|-|TRBJ2-1
TGTGCCAGCAGCTTAGCGCTAGGGCGTGAGCAGTTCTTC
CASSLALGREQFF
>-|TRBV5-1|TRBD1|TRBJ1-2
TGCGCCAGCAGCACGGGACAGGCCTATGGCTACACCTTC
CASSTGQAYGYTF
>few|TRBV2|TRBD2|TRBJ2-1
TGTGCCAGCACCGAGGGTGTGGCTAGCGGTTACAATGAGCAGTTCTTC
CASTEGVASGYNEQFF
>many|TRBV21-1|-|TRBJ2-7
TGTGCCAGCGGGAGGGGGGAATACGAGCAGTACTTC
CASGRGEYEQYF
>-|TRBV21-1|-|TRBJ2-7
TGTGCCAGCAGCAAAGTTAGTAAGGGACTAGCGGGAGGACTGTTGAACTACGAGCAGTACTTC
CASSKVSKGLAGGLLNYEQYF
>-|TRBV6-1|TRBD1|TRBJ1-2
TGTGCCAGCAGTGATGGGACAGGGGTGAACTATGGCTACACCTTC
CASSDGTGVNYGYTF
>-|TRBV3-1|-|TRBJ2-1
TGTGCCAGCAGCCAAGGGGCTTGGGGCTATCTTTCCTACAATGAGCAGTTCTTC
CASSQGAWGYLSYNEQFF
>few|TRBV5-1|TRBD1|TRBJ2-5
TGCGCCAGCAGCTTGGGACAGGGAGTAGAGACCCAGTACTTC
CASSLGQGVETQYF
>once|TRBV6-5|TRBD2|TRBJ2-3
TGTGCCAGCAGTCCAACTAGCGGGAGTTACAGATACGCGTATTTT
CASSPTSGSYRYAYF
>few|TRBV27|-|TRBJ2-7
TGTGCCAGCAGTAAGGGGGGGTCCGGGCTACTCTACGAGCAGTACTTC
CASSKGGSGLLYEQYF
>few|TRBV5-1|TRBD2|TRBJ2-1
TGCGCCAGCAGCATCGGACTAGCGGGAGTGGTAAGCTCCTACAATGAGCAGTTCTTC
CASSIGLAGVVSSYNEQFF
>once|TRBV29-1|-|TRBJ1-4
TGCAGCGTGCCTGGGGAAGTTGAAAAACTGTTTTTT
CSVPGEVEKLFF
>few|TRBV20-1|TRBD2|TRBJ2-7
TGCAGTGCAGGATCCGGGACTAGCGGGAGCTTCAGCTACGAGCAGTACTTC
CSAGSGTSGSFSYEQYF
>-|TRBV4-1|-|TRBJ2-7
TGCGCCAGCAGCCAAGATGGGCACCGCGAGCAGTACTTC
CASSQDGHREQYF
>few|TRBV5-6|-|TRBJ2-3
TGTGCCAGCAGCTTCAGGCTAGGGGTCGATACGCAGTATTTT
CASSFRLGVDTQYF
>-|TRBV12-3/TRBV12-4|TRBD2|TRBJ2-5
TGTGCCACCGGGACTAGCGGGGAAGAGACCCAGTACTTC
CATGTSGEETQYF
>-|TRBV6-5|-|TRBJ2-1
TGTGCCACCTGCATGGGAGAGACCCAGTTCTTC
CATCMGETQFF
>few|TRBV5-1|TRBD1|TRBJ1-5
TGCGCCAGCAGCTTGGGATTGACAGGGGGAAATCAGCCCCAGCATTTT
CASSLGLTGGNQPQHF
>few|TRBV29-1|-|TRBJ2-7
TGCAGCGTTGGAGGCACCCTCTCCTACGAGCAGTACTTC
CSVGGTLSYEQYF
>-|TRBV6-5|TRBD2|TRBJ2-1
TGTGCCAGCAGCCGAAGGGCTAGCGGAAGCGATGAGCAGTTCTTC
CASSRRASGSDEQFF
>few|TRBV4-2|TRBD2|TRBJ2-1
TGTGCCAGCAGCCAAAGTCTAGCGGGAGCATACAATGAGCAGTTCTTC
CASSQSLAGAYNEQFF
>once|TRBV5-1|TRBD2|TRBJ2-1
TGCGCCAGCAGCTTGGGGCCGGCTAGCGGGAGGAATGAGCAGTTCTTC
CASSLGPASGRNEQFF
>few|TRBV28|TRBD2|TRBJ2-5
TGTGCCACCACGTGGGGAGGGGAGGAGACCCAGTACTTC
CATTWGGEETQYF
>once|TRBV27|TRBD2|TRBJ2-1
TGTGCCAGCAGTTTTGTAGGACTAGCGGGAGGGCAGCGGGCCAATGAGCAGTTCTTC
CASSFVGLAGGQRANEQFF
>-|TRBV6-5|TRBD1|TRBJ2-1
TGTGCCAGCAGTTATGGGGCCGACAGGGACAATGAGCAGTTCTTC
CASSYGADRDNEQFF
>-|TRBV2|-|TRBJ2-7
TGTGCCGGAGCGGAAACAGGGCACGAGCAGTACTTC
CAGAETGHEQYF
>-|TRBV7-2|-|TRBJ1-1
TGTGCCAGCAGCTTAGGGGACCTGAGGACTGAAGCTTTCTTT
CASSLGDLRTEAFF
>-|TRBV20-1|TRBD2|TRBJ2-7
TGCAGTGCTAGGCGGGTTGGCGGGAGGCCGCCCTACGAGCAGTACTTC
CSARRVGGRPPYEQYF
>few|TRBV11-2|-|TRBJ2-5
TGTGCCAGCAGCCGCCAGGGGACGGTACAAGAGACCCAGTACTTC
CASSRQGTVQETQYF
>-|TRBV11-1|-|TRBJ2-5
TGTGCCAGCAGCTCCTTGACAGGAGAGACCCAGTACTTC
CASSSLTGETQYF
>few|TRBV29-1|TRBD2|TRBJ2-2
TGCAGCGCTACCGCGGGGGAGGTTCGCACCGGGGAGCTGTTTTTT
CSATAGEVRTGELFF
>once|TRBV6-5|TRBD2|TRBJ2-7
TGTGCTTCGCGACTAGCGGCATACAATGAGCAGTACTTC
CASRLAAYNEQYF
>-|TRBV20-1|-|TRBJ2-1
TGCAGTGCCATGAGCAATGAGCAGTTCTTC
CSAMSNEQFF
>-|TRBV7-9|TRBD2|TRBJ2-1
TGTGCCAGCAGCTTAGGATGGGGTTTAAGCGGGAGACGGGTTAATGAGCAGTTCTTC
CASSLGWGLSGRRVNEQFF
>few|TRBV6-5|-|TRBJ2-7
TGTGCCAGCAGACGACTCCTCTCCTACGAGCAGTACTTC
CASRRLLSYEQYF
>-|TRBV20-1|-|TRBJ1-1
TGCAGTGCTAGAGATAGGGGAATCACTGAAGCTTTCTTT
CSARDRGITEAFF
>-|TRBV25-1|TRBD2|TRBJ2-1
TGTGCCAGCAGTAAGACTAGCGGGCCGTACAATGAGCAGTTCTTC
CASSKTSGPYNEQFF
>once|TRBV3-1|TRBD2|TRBJ2-7
TGTGCCAGCAGCCAACCCCTCTCCGGGACTAGCGGGACCAATGAGCAGTACTTC
CASSQPLSGTSGTNEQYF
>-|TRBV7-9|TRBD1|TRBJ1-2
TGTGCCAGCAGCCCCGGGACAGGGGCCACCTCTGGGTATGGCTACACCTTC
CASSPGTGATSGYGYTF
>few|TRBV20-1|-|TRBJ2-1
TGCAGTGCTAGAGCGCCGACGGGAATAAATGAGCAGTTCTTC
CSARAPTGINEQFF
>-|TRBV18|-|TRBJ2-7
TGTGCCAGCTCACTAGCTTTCTTCGACAGCACCACCTACGAGCAGTACTTC
CASSLAFFDSTTYEQYF
>few|TRBV5-8|TRBD1|TRBJ2-5
TGTGCCAGCAGCCGGGTCGCCGGGACAGGGATTCAAGAGACCCAGTACTTC
CASSRVAGTGIQETQYF
>-|TRBV7-2|TRBD1|TRBJ1-2
TGTGCCAGCAGCCAAAGACAGGGGGCGCGGTATGGCTACACCTTC
CASSQRQGARYGYTF
>-|TRBV29-1|-|TRBJ1-3
TGCAGCGTTGGGGCTCCCGGGGGGTCTGGAAACACCATATATTTT
CSVGAPGGSGNTIYF